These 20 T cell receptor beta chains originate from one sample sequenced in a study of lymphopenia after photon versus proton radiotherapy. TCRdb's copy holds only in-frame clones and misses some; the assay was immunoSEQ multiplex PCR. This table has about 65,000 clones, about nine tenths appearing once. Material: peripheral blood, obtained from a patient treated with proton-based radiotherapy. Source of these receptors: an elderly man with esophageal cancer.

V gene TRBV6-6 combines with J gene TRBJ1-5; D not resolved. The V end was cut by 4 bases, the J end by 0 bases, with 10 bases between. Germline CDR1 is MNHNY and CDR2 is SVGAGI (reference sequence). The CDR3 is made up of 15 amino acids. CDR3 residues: CASSWAASSNQPQHF. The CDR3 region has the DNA TGTGCCAGCAGTTGGGCGGCTTCTAGCAATCAGCCCCAGCATTTT.

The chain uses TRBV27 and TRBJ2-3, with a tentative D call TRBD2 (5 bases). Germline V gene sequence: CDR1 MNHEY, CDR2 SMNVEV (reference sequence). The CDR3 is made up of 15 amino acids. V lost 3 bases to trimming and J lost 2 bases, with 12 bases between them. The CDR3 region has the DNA TGTGCCAGCAGTTTCCGGACTCCCAACACAGATACGCAGTATTTT. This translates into CASSFRTPNTDTQYF.

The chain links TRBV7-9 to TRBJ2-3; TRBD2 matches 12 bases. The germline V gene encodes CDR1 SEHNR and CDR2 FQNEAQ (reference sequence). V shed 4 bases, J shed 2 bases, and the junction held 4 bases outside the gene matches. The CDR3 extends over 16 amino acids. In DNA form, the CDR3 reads TGTGCCAGCAGCTCCGGACTAGCGGGATACACAGATACGCAGTATTTT. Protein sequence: CASSSGLAGYTDTQYF.

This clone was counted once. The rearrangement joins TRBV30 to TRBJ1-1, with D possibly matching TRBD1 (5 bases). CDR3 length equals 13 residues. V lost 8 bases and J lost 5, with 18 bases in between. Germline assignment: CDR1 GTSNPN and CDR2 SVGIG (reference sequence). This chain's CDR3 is CAPLGRGYTEAFF. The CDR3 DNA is TGTGCCCCCCTCGGTAGGGGTTATACTGAAGCTTTCTTT. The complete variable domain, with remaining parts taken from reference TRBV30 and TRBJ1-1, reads SQTIHQWPATLVQPVGSPLSLECTVEGTSNPNLYWYRQAAGRGLQLLFYSVGIGQISSEVPQNLSASRPQDRQFILSSKKLLLSDSGFYLCAPLGRGYTEAFFGQGTRLTVV.

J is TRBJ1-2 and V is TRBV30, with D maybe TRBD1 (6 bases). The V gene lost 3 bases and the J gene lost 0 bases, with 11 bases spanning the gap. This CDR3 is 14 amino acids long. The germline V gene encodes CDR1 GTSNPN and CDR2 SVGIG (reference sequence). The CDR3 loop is CAWRAGGANYGYTF. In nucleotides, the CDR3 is TGTGCCTGGAGGGCGGGGGGCGCTAACTATGGCTACACCTTC.

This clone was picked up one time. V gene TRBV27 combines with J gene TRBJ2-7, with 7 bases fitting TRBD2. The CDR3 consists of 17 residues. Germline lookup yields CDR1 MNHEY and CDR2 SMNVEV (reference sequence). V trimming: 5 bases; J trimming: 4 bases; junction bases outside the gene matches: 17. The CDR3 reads CASSQTAVLGGGYEQYF. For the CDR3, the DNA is TGTGCCAGCAGTCAGACAGCCGTTCTGGGGGGGGGATACGAGCAGTACTTC.

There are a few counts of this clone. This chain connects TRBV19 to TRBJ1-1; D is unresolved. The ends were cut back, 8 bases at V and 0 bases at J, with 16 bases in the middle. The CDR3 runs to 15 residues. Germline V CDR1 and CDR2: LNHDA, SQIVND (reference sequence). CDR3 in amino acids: CASHMDGYMNTEAFF. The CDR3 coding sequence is TGTGCCAGTCACATGGACGGATATATGAACACTGAAGCTTTCTTT.

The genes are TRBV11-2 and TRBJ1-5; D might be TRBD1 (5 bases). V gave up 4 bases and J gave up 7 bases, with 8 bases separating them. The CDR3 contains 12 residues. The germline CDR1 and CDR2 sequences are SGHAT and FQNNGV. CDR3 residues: CASSSEGQPQHF. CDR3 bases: TGTGCCAGCAGCTCAGAGGGGCAGCCCCAGCATTTT.

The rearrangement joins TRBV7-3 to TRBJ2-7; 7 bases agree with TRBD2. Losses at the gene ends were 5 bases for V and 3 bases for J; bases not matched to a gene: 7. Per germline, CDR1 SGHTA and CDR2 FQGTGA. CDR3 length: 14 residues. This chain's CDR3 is CASSKGGGLYEQYF. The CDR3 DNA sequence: TGTGCCAGCAGCAAGGGCGGGGGACTCTACGAGCAGTACTTC. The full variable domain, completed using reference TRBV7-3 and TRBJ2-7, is GAGVSQTPSNKVTEKGKYVELRCDPISGHTALYWYRQSLGQGPEFLIYFQGTGAADDSGLPNDRFFAVRPEGSVSTLKIQRTERGDSAVYLCASSKGGGLYEQYFGPGTRLTVT.

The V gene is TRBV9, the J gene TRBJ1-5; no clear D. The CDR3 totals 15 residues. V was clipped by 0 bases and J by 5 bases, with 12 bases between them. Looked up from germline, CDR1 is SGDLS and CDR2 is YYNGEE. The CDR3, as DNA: TGTGCCAGCAGCGTAGGTGGGTCGGATGATCAGCCCCAGCATTTT. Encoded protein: CASSVGGSDDQPQHF.

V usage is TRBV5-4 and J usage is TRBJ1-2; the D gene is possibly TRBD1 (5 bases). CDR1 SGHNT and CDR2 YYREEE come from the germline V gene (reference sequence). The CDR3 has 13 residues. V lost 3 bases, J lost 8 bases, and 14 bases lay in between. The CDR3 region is CASSSGTVLGYTF. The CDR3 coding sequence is TGTGCCAGCAGCTCCGGGACGGTATTAGGCTACACCTTC.

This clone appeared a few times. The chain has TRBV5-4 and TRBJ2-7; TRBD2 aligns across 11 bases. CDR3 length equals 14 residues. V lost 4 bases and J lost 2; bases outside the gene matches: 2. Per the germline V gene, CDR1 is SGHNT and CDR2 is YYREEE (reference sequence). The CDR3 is CASSTLAGAYEQYF. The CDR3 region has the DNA TGTGCCAGCAGCACACTAGCGGGGGCCTACGAGCAGTACTTC. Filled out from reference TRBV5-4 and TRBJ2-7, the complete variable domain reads ETGVTQSPTHLIKTRGQQVTLRCSSQSGHNTVSWYQQALGQGPQFIFQYYREEENGRGNFPPRFSGLQFPNYSSELNVNALELDDSALYLCASSTLAGAYEQYFGPGTRLTVT.

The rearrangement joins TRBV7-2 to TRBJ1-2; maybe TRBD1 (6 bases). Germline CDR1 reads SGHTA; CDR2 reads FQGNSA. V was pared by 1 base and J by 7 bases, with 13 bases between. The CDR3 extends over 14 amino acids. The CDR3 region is CASSLGQVDFGYTF. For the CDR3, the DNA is TGTGCCAGCAGCTTAGGACAGGTGGACTTTGGCTACACCTTC.

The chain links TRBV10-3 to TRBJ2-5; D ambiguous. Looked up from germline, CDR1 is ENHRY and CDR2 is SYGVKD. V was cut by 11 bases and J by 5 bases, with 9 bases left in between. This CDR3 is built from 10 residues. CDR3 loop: CALSVETQYF. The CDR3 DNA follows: TGTGCCCTATCGGTTGAGACCCAGTACTTC.

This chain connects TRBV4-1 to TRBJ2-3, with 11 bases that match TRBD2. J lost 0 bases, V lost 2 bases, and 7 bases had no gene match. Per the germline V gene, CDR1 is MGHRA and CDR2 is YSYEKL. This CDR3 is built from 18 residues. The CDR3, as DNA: TGCGCCAGCAGCCAACGGCTAGCGGGGGGCGCTAGCACAGATACGCAGTATTTT. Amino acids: CASSQRLAGGASTDTQYF.

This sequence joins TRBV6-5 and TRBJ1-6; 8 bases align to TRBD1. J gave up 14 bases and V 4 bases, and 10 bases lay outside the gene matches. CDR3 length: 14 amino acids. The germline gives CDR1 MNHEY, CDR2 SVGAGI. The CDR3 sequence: CASSFRQGQFTLHF. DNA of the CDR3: TGTGCCAGCAGTTTTCGACAGGGGCAATTCACCCTCCACTTT.

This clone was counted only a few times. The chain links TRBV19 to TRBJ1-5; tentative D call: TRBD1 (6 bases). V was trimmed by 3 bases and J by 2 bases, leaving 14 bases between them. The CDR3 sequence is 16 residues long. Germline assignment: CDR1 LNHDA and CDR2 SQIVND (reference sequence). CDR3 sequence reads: CASSMGGGIGNQPQHF. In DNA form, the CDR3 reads TGTGCCAGTAGTATGGGAGGGGGGATAGGCAATCAGCCCCAGCATTTT.

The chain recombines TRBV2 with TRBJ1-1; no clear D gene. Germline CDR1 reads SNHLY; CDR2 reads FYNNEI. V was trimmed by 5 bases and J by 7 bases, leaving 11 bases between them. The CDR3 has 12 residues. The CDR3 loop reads CASSPEGGEAFF. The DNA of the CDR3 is TGTGCCAGCAGTCCCGAGGGAGGTGAAGCTTTCTTT.

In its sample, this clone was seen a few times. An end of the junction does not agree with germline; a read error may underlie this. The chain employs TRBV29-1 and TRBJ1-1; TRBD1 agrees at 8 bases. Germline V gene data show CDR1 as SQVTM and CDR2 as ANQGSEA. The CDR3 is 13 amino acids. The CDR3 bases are TGCAGCGCTGAAGGACAGGGGAACACTGAAGCTTTCTTT. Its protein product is CSAEGQGNTEAFF.

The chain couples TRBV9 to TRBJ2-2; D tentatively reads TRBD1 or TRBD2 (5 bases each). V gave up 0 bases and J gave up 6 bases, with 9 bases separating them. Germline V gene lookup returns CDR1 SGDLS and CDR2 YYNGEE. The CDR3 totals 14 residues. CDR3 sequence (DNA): TGTGCCAGCAGCGTAGTACAGGAGGCCGGGGAGCTGTTTTTT. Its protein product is CASSVVQEAGELFF.